The text below deals with one T cell receptor (beta chain). The data derive from a study of blood T cell repertoires in COVID-19. Study in general: Samples representing acute and convalescent COVID-19 were sourced from the United States, Italy and Spain. In each case, the material was cDNA or gDNA derived from T cells, B-cell-depleted T cells, or PBMCs.

Authors' methods: It was from reference gene primer amplification that nucleated cell counts were estimated. Libraries were prepared by immunoSEQ multiplex PCR; TCRdb keeps only in-frame clonotypes and omits some of them. That table furnishes V, J and clone size, whereas the DNA furnished D and trimming. The sample has approximately 240,000 clones, around 90% seen once. The CDR3 is 15 amino acids. Germline values: CDR1 SGDLS, CDR2 YYNGEE. The J segment lost 7 bases and the V segment lost 3 bases, leaving 7 bases of the junction unmatched. Input material: PBMCs or T cells enriched from blood (not recorded which). The clonotype originates from a woman aged 25 to 45 with acute COVID-19. The rearrangement uses TRBV9 and TRBJ1-6, with 7 bases aligning to TRBD1. CDR3 in DNA: TGTGCCAGCAGCGGGGGGGACAGCGGAAATTCACCCCTCCACTTT. This gives the protein CASSGGDSGNSPLHF.